Each of the 4 T cell receptor beta chains below was sequenced from the same sample in a study of human T cells and chemical hapten exposure. Sample treatment: therapeutic diphenylcyclopropenone sensitization with weekly scalp DPC. Library preparation tagged each individual cDNA molecule with a unique molecular identifier. TCRdb analysed the reads with MiXCR anew, one entry per CDR3 protein. This sample has thousands of distinct CDR3 sequences, with less than 65% found just once. Sample: whole blood, taken before DPC sensitization or 2, 6, or about 24 weeks after (not recorded which). These receptor sequences come from an adult with alopecia areata. Some clones in this sample may be carry-over from other donors' samples. This table probably holds off-target reads from a library built for another chain.

The V and J genes are TRBV3-1 and TRBJ2-7; 8 bases line up with TRBD2. Trimming took 0 bases from V and 2 from J; bases not matched to a gene: 6. The CDR3 is 16 amino acids. Germline CDR1 LGHDT, CDR2 YNNKEL (reference sequence). CDR3 protein: CASSQDRGLEAYEQYF. The CDR3 DNA sequence: TGTGCCAGCAGCCAAGATAGGGGACTAGAAGCCTACGAGCAGTACTTC.

This clonotype was counted between two and nine times. V and J are TRBV6-6 and TRBJ2-1, with 14 bases aligning to TRBD2. Per germline, CDR1 MNHNY and CDR2 SVGAGI (reference sequence). This CDR3 spans 18 amino acids. Trimming cost V 5 bases and J 1 base; bases outside gene matches: 7. DNA of the CDR3: TGTGCCAGCAGTGACGGGACTAGCGGGAGTAGATCCTACAATGAGCAGTTCTTC. Translating gives CASSDGTSGSRSYNEQFF.

This chain links TRBV6-5 with TRBJ2-5; 7 bases match TRBD1. Per germline, CDR1 MNHEY and CDR2 SVGAGI. With 2 bases clipped from V and 2 bases from J, the junction kept 8 bases outside the gene matches. The CDR3 has 16 amino acids. CDR3 nucleotides: TGTGCCAGCAGTTACCGGGACAGAACCCTTCAAGAGACCCAGTACTTC. This gives the protein CASSYRDRTLQETQYF.

The V gene is TRBV7-3, the J gene TRBJ2-3; tentatively, D is TRBD1 or TRBD2 (6 bases each). The CDR3 runs to 14 residues. V lost 4 bases and J 4 bases, leaving 12 bases between the germline ends. Per germline, CDR1 SGHTA and CDR2 FQGTGA. As DNA, the CDR3 is TGTGCCAGCAGCTCCTCGGGGGCGGCAGATACGCAGTATTTT. Translation: CASSSSGAADTQYF.